This T cell receptor beta chain derives from a study of human T cells and chemical hapten exposure. Regarding time point: patch test 3, about 24 weeks after DPC sensitization. Described treatment: therapeutic diphenylcyclopropenone sensitization with weekly scalp DPC. This clonotype was detected a few times. Antigen: not known. V was pared by 6 bases and J by 4 bases, with 7 bases of the junction left unmatched. Germline CDR1 and CDR2: MGHDK and SYGVNS. This CDR3 is built from 15 residues. The study, taken as a whole, reports: Among expanded TCRs, significantly more large CDR3 similarity clusters formed than among controls. With regard to DPC sensitization, TCRs above 1 in 1000 frequency did not change.

TCRdb re-derived calls from the RACE reads in MiXCR, one entry per CDR3 protein. The data show about 190,000 distinct CDR3 sequences, 24% seen once. The TCR was taken from a woman aged 40 to 55 with alopecia areata. Some clones in this sample may be carry-over from other donors' samples. V gene TRBV25-1 combines with J gene TRBJ2-1, with 9 bases that match TRBD2. Sequenced material: whole blood, taken in connection with sensitization to the hapten diphenylcyclopropenone (DPC). The CDR3 bases are TGTGCCAGCAGGACAGCGGGAGGCGAGTACAATGAGCAGTTCTTC. It is translated as CASRTAGGEYNEQFF.